The rows below give T cell receptor beta chains drawn from one sample of a study of blood T cell repertoires in COVID-19. Sequencing was performed with immunoSEQ multiplex PCR; in TCRdb, only in-frame clones are kept and a portion is missing. The top ten clones hold roughly an eighth of a sample with about 130,000 clones, 80% to 85% of them seen once. Sequencing was done on a sample of peripheral blood. The receptors originated from a woman aged 25 to 39 who had recovered from COVID-19. CDR3s include the opening cysteine and the closing phenylalanine or tryptophan. The order of the fields is clone size, J gene, V gene, D gene, CDR3 protein, CDR3 DNA. D genes are given only for firm matches. Only part of the rows carry a size: once, few, many, or a class if the clone is expanded.

clone_size: NA
j_call: TRBJ1-5
v_call: TRBV4-1
d_call: NA
cdr3_aa: CASSPSTDIGNQPQHF
cdr3_nt: TGCGCCAGCAGCCCCTCGACAGATATAGGCAATCAGCCCCAGCATTTT

clone_size: many
j_call: TRBJ2-7
v_call: TRBV6-5
d_call: NA
cdr3_aa: CASSYSPTYEQYF
cdr3_nt: TGTGCCAGCAGTTACAGCCCGACCTACGAGCAGTACTTC

clone_size: NA
j_call: TRBJ1-1
v_call: TRBV18
d_call: TRBD1
cdr3_aa: CASSSGQGTEAFF
cdr3_nt: TGTGCCAGCTCATCGGGACAGGGGACTGAAGCTTTCTTT

clone_size: NA
j_call: TRBJ1-3
v_call: TRBV3-1/TRBV3-2
d_call: NA
cdr3_aa: CASSQDLRTAAGNTIYF
cdr3_nt: TGTGCCAGCAGCCAAGATCTGCGGACAGCTGCTGGAAACACCATATATTTT

clone_size: NA
j_call: TRBJ2-7
v_call: TRBV19
d_call: NA
cdr3_aa: CASARTGSYEQYF
cdr3_nt: TGTGCCAGTGCCCGGACGGGATCCTACGAGCAGTACTTC

clone_size: NA
j_call: TRBJ1-2
v_call: TRBV19
d_call: TRBD1
cdr3_aa: CASTSSGTVHGYTF
cdr3_nt: TGTGCCAGTACCTCATCAGGGACAGTCCATGGCTACACCTTC

clone_size: NA
j_call: TRBJ1-6
v_call: TRBV6-5
d_call: TRBD1
cdr3_aa: CASSYSPGGLESPLHF
cdr3_nt: TGTGCCAGCAGTTACTCGCCAGGGGGCCTTGAATCACCCCTCCACTTT

clone_size: NA
j_call: TRBJ2-1
v_call: TRBV4-2
d_call: TRBD2
cdr3_aa: CASSQEFASGRGSSYNEQFF
cdr3_nt: TGTGCCAGCAGCCAAGAATTTGCTAGCGGGAGGGGGAGCTCCTACAATGAGCAGTTCTTC

clone_size: NA
j_call: TRBJ2-1
v_call: TRBV6-4
d_call: NA
cdr3_aa: CASTPESWTARNEQFF
cdr3_nt: TGTGCCAGCACCCCCGAGTCATGGACAGCCCGGAATGAGCAGTTCTTC

clone_size: NA
j_call: TRBJ2-1
v_call: TRBV7-3
d_call: NA
cdr3_aa: CASSLAASYNEQFF
cdr3_nt: TGTGCCAGCAGCTTAGCGGCCTCCTACAATGAGCAGTTCTTC

clone_size: NA
j_call: TRBJ1-2
v_call: TRBV12-5
d_call: TRBD1
cdr3_aa: CASGQGTGEGYGYTF
cdr3_nt: TGTGCTAGTGGCCAAGGGACAGGGGAAGGCTATGGCTACACCTTC

clone_size: once
j_call: TRBJ2-1
v_call: TRBV3-1/TRBV3-2
d_call: TRBD2
cdr3_aa: CASSQGLFSGRRDEQFF
cdr3_nt: TGTGCCAGCAGCCAAGGTTTATTTAGCGGGAGAAGGGATGAGCAGTTCTTC

clone_size: NA
j_call: TRBJ2-7
v_call: TRBV6-6
d_call: TRBD1
cdr3_aa: CASDLGQPTYEQYF
cdr3_nt: TGTGCCAGCGACCTGGGACAGCCGACCTACGAGCAGTACTTC

clone_size: NA
j_call: TRBJ1-4
v_call: TRBV3-1/TRBV3-2
d_call: TRBD1
cdr3_aa: CASSPGGSTNEKLFF
cdr3_nt: TGTGCCAGCAGCCCAGGGGGATCAACTAATGAAAAACTGTTTTTT

clone_size: NA
j_call: TRBJ1-3
v_call: TRBV5-1
d_call: NA
cdr3_aa: CASSRGGVGAGNTIYF
cdr3_nt: TGCGCCAGCAGCAGGGGAGGAGTAGGGGCTGGAAACACCATATATTTT